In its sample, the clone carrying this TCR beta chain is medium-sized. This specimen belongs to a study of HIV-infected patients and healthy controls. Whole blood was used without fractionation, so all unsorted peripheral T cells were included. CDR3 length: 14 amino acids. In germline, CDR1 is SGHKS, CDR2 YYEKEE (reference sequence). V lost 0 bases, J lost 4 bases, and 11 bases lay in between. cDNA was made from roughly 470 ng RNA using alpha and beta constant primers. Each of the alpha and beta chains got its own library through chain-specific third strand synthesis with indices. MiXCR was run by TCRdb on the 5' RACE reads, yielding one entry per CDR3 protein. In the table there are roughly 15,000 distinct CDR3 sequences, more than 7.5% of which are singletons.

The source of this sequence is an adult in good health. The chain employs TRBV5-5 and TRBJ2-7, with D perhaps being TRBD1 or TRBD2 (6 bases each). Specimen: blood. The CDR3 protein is CASSLVGGGYEQYF. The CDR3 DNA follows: TGTGCCAGCAGCTTGGTAGGAGGGGGTTACGAGCAGTACTTC. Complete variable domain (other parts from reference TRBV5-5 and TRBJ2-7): DAGVTQSPTHLIKTRGQQVTLRCSPISGHKSVSWYQQVLGQGPQFIFQYYEKEERGRGNFPDRFSARQFPNYSSELNVNALLLGDSALYLCASSLVGGGYEQYFGPGTRLTVT.